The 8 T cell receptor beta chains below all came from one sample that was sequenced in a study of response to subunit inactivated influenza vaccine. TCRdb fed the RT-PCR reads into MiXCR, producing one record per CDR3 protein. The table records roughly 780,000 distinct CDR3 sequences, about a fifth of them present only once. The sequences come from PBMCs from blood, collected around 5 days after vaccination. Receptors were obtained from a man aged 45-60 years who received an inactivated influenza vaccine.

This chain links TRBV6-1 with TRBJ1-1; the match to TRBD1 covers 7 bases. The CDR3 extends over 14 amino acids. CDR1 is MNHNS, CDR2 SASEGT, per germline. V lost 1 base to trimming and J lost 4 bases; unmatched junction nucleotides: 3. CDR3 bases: TGTGCCAGCAGTGAAGATCAGGGGGTCACTGAAGCTTTCTTT. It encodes CASSEDQGVTEAFF.

The CDR3 coding sequence is TGCGCCAGCAGCCAAGGCCTAGCGATAAGGATTACAGATACGCAGTATTTT. This codes for CASSQGLAIRITDTQYF. The gene calls are TRBV4-1 and TRBJ2-3; D possibly corresponds to TRBD2 (6 bases). This CDR3 has 17 amino acids. The V gene's germline CDR1 is MGHRA and CDR2 YSYEKL. Trimming shortened V by 1 base and J by 3 bases, and 17 bases separated the two germline ends.

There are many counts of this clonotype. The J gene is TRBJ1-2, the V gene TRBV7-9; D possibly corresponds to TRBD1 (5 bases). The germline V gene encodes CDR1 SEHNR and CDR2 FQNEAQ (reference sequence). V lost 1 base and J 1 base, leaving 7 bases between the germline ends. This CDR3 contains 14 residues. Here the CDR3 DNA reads TGTGCCAGCAGCTTAGTTGGGGGTAACTATGGCTACACCTTC. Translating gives CASSLVGGNYGYTF.

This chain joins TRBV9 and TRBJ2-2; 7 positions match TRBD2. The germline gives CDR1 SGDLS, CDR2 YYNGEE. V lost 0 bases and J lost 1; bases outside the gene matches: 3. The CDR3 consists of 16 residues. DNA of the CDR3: TGTGCCAGCAGCGTAGTGGCTAGCGGGAACACCGGGGAGCTGTTTTTT. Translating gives CASSVVASGNTGELFF.

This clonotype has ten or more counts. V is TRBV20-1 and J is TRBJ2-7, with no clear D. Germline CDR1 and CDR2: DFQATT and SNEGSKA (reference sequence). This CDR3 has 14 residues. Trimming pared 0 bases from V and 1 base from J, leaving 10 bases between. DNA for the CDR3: TGCAGTGCTAGAGATTCCAGTGCATCCTACGAGCAGTACTTC. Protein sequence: CSARDSSASYEQYF.

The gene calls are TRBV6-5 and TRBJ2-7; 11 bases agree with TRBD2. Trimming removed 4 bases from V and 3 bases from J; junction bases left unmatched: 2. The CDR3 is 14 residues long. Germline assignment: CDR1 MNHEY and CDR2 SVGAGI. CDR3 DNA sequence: TGTGCCAGCAGTTGGACTAGCGGGTACTACGAGCAGTACTTC. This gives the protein CASSWTSGYYEQYF.

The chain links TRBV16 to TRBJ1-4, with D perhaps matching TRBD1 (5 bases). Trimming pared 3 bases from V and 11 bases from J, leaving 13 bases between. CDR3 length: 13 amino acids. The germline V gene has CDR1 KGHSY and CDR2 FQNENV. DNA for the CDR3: TGTGCCAGCAGCCAGGGGGTCGGTGATAAACTGTTTTTT. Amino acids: CASSQGVGDKLFF.

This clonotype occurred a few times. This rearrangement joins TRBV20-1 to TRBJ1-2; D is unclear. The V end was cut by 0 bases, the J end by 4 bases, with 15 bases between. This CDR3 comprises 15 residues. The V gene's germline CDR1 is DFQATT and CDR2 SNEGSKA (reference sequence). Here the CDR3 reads CSARDNVKPSYGYTF. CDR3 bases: TGCAGTGCTAGAGATAATGTTAAGCCTTCCTATGGCTACACCTTC.